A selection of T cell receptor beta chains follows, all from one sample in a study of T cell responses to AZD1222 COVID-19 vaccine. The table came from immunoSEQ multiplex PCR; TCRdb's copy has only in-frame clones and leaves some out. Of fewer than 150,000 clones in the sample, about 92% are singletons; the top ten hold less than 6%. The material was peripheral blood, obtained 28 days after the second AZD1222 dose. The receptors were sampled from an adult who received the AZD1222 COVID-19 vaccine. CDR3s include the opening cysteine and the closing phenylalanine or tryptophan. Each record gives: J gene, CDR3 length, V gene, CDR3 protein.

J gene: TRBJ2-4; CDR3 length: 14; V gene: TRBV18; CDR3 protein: CASSPPAGGVIQYF
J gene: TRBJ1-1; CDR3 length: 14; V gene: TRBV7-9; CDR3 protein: CASSPNQGRTEAFF
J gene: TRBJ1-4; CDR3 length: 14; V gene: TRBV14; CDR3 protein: CASSQNRGLEKLFF
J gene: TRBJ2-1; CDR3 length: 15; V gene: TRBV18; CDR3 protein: CASSPGQGAYNEQFF
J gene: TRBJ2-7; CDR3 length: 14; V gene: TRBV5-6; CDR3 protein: CASSLGGRNYEQYF
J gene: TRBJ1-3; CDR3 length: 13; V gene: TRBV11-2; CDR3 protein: CASRLLAGNTIYF
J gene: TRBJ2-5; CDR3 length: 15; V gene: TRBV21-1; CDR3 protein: CASSKEEEEEETQYF
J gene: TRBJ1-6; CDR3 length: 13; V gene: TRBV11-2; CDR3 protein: CASSLGTNSPLHF
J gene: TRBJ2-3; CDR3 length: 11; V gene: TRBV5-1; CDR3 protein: CASSLTDTQYF
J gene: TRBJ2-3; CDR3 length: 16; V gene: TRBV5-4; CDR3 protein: CASSSPRGGTADTQYF
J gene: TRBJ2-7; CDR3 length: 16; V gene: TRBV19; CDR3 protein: CASSAPGQAPAYEQYF
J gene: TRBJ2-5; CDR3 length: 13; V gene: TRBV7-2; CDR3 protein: CASSGQFRETQYF
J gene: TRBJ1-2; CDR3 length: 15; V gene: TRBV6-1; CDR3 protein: CASSEAGTLNYGYTF
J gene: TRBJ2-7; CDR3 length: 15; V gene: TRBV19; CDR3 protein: CASSFSYRVSYEQYF
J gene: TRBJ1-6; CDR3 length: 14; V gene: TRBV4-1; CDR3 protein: CASSRWVEDSPLHF
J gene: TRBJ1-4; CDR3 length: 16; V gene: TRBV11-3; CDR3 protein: CASSLTSRGDNEKLFF
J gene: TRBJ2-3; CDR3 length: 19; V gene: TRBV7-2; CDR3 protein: CASSLARGSSGGLDDTQYF
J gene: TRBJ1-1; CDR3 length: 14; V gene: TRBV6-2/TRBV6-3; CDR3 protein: CASSPDLGPTEAFF
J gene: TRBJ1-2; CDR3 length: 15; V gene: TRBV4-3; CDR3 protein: CASSQDPAATYGYTF
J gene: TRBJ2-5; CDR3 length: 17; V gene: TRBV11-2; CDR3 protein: CASSLLGASGGEETQYF
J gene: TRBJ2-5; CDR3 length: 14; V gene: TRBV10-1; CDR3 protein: CASSESPLQETQYF
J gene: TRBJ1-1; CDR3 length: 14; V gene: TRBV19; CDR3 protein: CASSTQVMNTEAFF
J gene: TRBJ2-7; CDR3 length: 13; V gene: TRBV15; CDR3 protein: CATGSENRGEQYF
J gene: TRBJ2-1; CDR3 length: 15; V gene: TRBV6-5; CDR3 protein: CASTPQAISYNEQFF
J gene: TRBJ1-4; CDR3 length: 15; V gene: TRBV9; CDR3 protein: CASSASGTGNEKLFF
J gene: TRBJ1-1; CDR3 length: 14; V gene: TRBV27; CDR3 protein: CASSSESMNTEAFF
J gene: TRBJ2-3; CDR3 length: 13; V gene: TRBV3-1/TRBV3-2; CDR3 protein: CASSHIYTDTQYF
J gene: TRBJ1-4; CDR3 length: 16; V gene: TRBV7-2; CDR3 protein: CASSSAGILGREKLFF
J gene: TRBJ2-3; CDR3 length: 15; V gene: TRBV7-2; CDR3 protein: CASGAGGNQRDTQYF
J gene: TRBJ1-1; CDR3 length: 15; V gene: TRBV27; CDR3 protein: CASSFVSGGEAEAFF
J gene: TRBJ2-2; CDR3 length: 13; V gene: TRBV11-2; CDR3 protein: CASSLSSEGELFF
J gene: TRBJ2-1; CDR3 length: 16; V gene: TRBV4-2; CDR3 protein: CASSHGTLSSYNEQFF
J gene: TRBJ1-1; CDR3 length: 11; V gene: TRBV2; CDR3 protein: CARGPGTEAFF
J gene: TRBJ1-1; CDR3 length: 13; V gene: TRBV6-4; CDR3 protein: CASSDRENTEAFF
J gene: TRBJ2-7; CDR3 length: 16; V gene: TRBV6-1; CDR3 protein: CASSDALTGGDYEQYF
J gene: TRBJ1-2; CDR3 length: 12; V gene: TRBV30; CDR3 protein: CAWSGNHYGYTF
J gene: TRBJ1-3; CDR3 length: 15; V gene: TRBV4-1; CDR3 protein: CASSQDRGSGNTIYF
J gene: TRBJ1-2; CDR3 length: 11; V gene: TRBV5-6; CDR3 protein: CASSLAGRYTF
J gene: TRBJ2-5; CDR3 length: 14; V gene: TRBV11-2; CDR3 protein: CASSLARSQETQYF
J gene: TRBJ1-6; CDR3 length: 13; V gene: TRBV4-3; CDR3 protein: CASSQRTESPLHF
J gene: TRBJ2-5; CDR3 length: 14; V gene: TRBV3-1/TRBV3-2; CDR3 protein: CASSQGYREETQYF
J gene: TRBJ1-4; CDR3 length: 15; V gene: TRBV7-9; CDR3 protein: CASSFDRITNEKLFF
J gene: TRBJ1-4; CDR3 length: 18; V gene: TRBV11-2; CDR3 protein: CASSLDGSGQSHNEKLFF
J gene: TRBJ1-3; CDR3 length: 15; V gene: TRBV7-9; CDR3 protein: CASSLGSPSGNTIYF
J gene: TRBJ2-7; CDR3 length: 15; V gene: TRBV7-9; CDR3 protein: CASSTTAGIPYEQYF
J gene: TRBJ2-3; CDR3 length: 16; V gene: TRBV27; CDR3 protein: CASSSEGQGATDTQYF
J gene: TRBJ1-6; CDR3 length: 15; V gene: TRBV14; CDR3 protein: CASSQEALYNSPLHF
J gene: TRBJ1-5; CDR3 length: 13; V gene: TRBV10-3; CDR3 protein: CASSTGQNQPQHF
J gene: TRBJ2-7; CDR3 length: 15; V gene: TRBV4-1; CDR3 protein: CASSPLLAGSYEQYF
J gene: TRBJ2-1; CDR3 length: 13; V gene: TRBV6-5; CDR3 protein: CASSTGAYNEQFF
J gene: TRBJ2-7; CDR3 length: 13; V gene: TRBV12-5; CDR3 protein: CASGLADNREQYF
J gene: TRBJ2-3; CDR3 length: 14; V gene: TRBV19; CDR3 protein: CASRTGGNTDTQYF
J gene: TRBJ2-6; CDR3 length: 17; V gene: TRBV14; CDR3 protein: CASSQGGPFSGANVLTF
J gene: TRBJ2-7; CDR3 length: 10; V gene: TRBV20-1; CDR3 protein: CSASLGGEHF
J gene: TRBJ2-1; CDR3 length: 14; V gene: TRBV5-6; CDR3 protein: CASRSGTPYNEQFF
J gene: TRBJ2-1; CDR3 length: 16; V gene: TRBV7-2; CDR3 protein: CASSLLAGGSYNEQFF
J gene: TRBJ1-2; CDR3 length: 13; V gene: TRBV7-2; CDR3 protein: CASSAMGGRSYTF
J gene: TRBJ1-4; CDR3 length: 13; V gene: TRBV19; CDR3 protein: CATRGGRGEKLFF
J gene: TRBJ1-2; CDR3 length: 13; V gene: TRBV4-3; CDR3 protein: CASSQTTGYGYTF